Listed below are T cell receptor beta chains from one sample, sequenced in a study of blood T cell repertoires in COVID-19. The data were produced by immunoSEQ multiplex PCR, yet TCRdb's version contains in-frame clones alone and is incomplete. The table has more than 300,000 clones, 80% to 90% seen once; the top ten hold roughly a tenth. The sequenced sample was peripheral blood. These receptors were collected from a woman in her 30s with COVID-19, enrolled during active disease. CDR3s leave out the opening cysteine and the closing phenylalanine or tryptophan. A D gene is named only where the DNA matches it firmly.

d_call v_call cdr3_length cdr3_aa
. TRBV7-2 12 ASSVLGLPGELF
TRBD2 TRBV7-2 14 ASSLVAGGITDTQY
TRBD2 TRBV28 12 ASSYPGLGNEQY
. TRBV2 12 ASGAGNPKNIQY
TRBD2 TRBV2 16 ASSESLLSGRYYNEQF
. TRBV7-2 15 ASSSQGGVISGNTIY
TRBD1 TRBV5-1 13 ASSIGTDSNQPQH
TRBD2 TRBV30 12 AWNLAGGPGTQY
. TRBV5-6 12 ASSSGTYNSPLH
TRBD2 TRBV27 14 ASSSGSGRALYEQY
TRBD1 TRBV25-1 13 ASSESGTGDHEQY
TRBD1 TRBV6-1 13 ASSDPGQGVYGYT
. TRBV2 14 ASSGSGGLDNYGYT
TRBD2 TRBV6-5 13 ASSLISGSYNEQF
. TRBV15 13 ATSRRGLDQETQY
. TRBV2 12 ASSDWTDSYEQY
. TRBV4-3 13 ASSQVLSGANVLT
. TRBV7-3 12 ASSQGGGTDTQY
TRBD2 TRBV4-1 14 ASREGSAGRTGELF
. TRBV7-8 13 ASSLGHGEDEKLF
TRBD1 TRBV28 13 ASRFTGGTSYEQY
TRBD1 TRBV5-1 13 ASSLKGAFSGELF
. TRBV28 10 ASSSVNQPQH
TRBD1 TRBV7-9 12 ASSQDRGTQPQH
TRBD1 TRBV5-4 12 ASRPGGPNYGYT
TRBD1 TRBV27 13 ASEAGTGNYNEQF
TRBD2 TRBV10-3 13 AIRGTSRSTGELF
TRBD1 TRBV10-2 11 ASRTGQAVEQY
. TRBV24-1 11 ATTASYTGELF
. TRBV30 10 AWRTTYNEQF
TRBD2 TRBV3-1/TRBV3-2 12 ASSPWDYSYEQY
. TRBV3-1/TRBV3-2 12 ASSQDETDTEAF
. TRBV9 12 ASSSTANTGELF
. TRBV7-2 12 ASSSGEDWYEQF
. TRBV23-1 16 ASSPPKEVRIATYEQY
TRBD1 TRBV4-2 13 ASSRDGGQAETQY
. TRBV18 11 ASSLTLQIRQY
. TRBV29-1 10 SVEQGMGEQY
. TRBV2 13 ASIRTVSSYNEQF
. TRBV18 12 ASSPARGTGELF
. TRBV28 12 ASRRVFGPYEQY
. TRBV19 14 ASRQPGLPSYNEQF
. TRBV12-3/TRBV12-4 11 ASRRTGTVEQY
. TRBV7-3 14 ASSLTVSGAKNIQY
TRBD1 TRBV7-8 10 ASSQTGYGYT
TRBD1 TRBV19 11 AGWDSSGNTIY
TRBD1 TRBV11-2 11 ASSRTGPDEQY
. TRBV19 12 ASSDRGNTGELF
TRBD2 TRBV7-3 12 ASSTGGFGDTQY
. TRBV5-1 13 ASSLLFRDTDTQY